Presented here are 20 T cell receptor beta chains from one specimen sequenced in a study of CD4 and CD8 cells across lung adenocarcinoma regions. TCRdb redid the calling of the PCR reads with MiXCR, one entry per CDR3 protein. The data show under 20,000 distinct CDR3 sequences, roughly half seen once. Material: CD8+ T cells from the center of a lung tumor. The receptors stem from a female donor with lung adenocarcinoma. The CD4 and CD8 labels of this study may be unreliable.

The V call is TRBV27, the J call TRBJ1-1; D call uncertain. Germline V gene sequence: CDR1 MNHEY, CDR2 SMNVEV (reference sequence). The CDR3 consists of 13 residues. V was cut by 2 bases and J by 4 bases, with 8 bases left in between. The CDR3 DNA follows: TGTGCCAGCAGTTTAAGGGATTTCACTGAAGCTTTCTTT. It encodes CASSLRDFTEAFF.

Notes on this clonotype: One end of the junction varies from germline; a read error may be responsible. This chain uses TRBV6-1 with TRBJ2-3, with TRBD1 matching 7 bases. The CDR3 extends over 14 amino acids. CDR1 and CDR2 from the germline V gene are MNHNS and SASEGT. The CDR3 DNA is TGTGCGAGCAGCGTGGCGGTCGGGACAGAGACGCAGTATTTT. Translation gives CASSVAVGTETQYF.

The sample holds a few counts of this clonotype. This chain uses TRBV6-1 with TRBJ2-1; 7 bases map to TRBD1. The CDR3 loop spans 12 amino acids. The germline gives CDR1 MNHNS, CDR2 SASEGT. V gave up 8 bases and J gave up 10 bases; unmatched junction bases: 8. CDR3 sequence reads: CASEGAEEEQFF. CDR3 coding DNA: TGTGCCAGCGAGGGGGCGGAGGAGGAGCAGTTCTTC.

The CDR3 here is CASSLGSETQYF. The CDR3 coding sequence is TGTGCCAGCAGCTTAGGTTCGGAGACCCAGTACTTC. The rearrangement links TRBV7-6 to TRBJ2-5; no reliable D call. V was cut by 1 base and J by 5 bases, with 5 bases left in between. CDR1 and CDR2 (germline): SGHVS, FNYEAQ. The length of the CDR3 is 12 residues.

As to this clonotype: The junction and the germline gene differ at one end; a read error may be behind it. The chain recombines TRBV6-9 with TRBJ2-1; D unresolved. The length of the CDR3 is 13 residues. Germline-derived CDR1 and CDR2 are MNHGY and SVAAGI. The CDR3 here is CASSYNSPGEQFF. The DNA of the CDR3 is TGTGCCAGCAGTTACAACAGCCCCGGTGAGCAGTTTTTT.

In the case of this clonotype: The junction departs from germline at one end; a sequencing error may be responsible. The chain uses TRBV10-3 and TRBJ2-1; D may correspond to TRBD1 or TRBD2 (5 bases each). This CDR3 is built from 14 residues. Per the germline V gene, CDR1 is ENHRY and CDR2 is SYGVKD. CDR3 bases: TGTGCGGGGCGTGGGTCCGGGGACCAAGAGACCCAGTATTTC. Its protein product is CAGRGSGDQETQYF.

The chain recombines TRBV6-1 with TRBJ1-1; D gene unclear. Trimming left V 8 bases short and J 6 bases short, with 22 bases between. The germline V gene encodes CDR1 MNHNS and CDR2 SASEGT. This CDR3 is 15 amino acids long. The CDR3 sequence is CASFGRGARGPEAFF. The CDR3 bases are TGTGCCAGCTTTGGGCGGGGAGCACGTGGACCTGAAGCTTTCTTT.

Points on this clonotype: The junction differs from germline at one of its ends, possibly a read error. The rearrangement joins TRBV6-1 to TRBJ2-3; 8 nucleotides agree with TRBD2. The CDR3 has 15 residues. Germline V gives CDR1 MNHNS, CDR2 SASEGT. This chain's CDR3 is CASSETGGGRDTQYF. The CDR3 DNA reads TGTGCCAGCAGTGAGACTGGCGGGGGGAGAGATACGCAGTATTTC.

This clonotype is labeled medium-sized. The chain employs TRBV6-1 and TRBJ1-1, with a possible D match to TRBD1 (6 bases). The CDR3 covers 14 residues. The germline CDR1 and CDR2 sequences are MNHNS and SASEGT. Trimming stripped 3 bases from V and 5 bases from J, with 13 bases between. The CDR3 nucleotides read TGTGCCAGCAGTGATGAGGGGGGAAGGACTGAAGCTTTCTTT. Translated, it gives CASSDEGGRTEAFF.

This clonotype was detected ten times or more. The CDR3 sequence is CASSLWTSQETQYF. CDR3 coding DNA: TGTGCCAGCAGCTTGTGGACTAGCCAAGAGACCCAGTACTTC. The chain has TRBV7-6 and TRBJ2-1; 7 bases match TRBD2. The J call may not be correct, given that the DNA end is closer to TRBJ2-5. Germline lookup yields CDR1 SGHVS and CDR2 FNYEAQ. The CDR3 covers 14 residues.

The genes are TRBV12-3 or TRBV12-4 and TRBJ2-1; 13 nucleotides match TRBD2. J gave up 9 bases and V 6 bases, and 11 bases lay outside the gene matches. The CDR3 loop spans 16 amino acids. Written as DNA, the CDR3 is TGTGCCAGCAGCTGGACTAGCGGGGGCCAAAGAGGTGAGCAGTTCTTC. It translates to CASSWTSGGQRGEQFF.

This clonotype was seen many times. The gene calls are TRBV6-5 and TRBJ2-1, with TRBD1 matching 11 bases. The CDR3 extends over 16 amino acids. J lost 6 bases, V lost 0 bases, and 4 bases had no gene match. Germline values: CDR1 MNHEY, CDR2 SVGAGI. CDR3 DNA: TGTGCCAGCAGTTACTCGTCCGGGACAGGGGGCAATGAGCAGTTCTTC. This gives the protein CASSYSSGTGGNEQFF.

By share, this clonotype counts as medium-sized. The CDR3 DNA follows: TGTGCCAGCAGTTACGGGCCCGTCTGGAATGAGCAGTTCTTC. Its translation is CASSYGPVWNEQFF. V gene TRBV6-5 combines with J gene TRBJ2-1; D remains ambiguous. CDR3 length: 14 residues. V was pared by 2 bases and J by 7 bases, with 12 bases between. Germline CDR1 is MNHEY and CDR2 is SVGAGI.

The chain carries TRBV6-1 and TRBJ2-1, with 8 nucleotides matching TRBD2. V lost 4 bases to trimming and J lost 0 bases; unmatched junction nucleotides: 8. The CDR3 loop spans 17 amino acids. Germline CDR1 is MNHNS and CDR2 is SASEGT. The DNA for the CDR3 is TGTGCCAGCAGTGTATCTTTGCGGGGGGCCTCCTACAATGAGCAGTTCTTC. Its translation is CASSVSLRGASYNEQFF.

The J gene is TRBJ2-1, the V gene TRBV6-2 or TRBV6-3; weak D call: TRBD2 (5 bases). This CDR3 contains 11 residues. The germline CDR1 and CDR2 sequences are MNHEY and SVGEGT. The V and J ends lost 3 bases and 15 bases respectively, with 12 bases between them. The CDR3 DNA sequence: TGTGCCAGCAGTTATAGCGTGATCCCGTTCTTC. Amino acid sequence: CASSYSVIPFF.

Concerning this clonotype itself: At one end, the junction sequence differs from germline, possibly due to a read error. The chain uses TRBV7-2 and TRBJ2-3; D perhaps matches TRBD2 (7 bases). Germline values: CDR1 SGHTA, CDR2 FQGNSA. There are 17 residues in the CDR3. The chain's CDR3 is CAISVGLGGRTQDTQYF. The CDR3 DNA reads TGTGCCATTAGCGTGGGGCTCGGGGGGCGGACCCAAGATACGCAGTACTTT. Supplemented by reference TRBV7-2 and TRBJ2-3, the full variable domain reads GAGVSQSPSNKVTEKGKDVELRCDPISGHTALYWYRQSLGQGLEFLIYFQGNSAPDKSGLPSDRFSAERTGGSVSTLTIQRTQQEDSAVYLCAISVGLGGRTQDTQYFGPGTRLTVL.

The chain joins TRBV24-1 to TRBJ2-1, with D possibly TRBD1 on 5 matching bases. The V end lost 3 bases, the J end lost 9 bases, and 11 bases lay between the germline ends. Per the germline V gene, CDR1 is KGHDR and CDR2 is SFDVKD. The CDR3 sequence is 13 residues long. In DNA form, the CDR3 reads TGTGCCACCAGTGATCCAAGGGGCCCTGAGCAGTTCTTC. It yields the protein CATSDPRGPEQFF.

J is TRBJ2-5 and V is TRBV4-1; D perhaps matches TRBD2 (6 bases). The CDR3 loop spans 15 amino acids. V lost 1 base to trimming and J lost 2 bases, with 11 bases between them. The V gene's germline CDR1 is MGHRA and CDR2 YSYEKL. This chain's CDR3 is CASSQVPRGQETQYF. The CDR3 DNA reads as TGCGCCAGCAGCCAAGTTCCGCGGGGACAAGAGACCCAGTACTTC.

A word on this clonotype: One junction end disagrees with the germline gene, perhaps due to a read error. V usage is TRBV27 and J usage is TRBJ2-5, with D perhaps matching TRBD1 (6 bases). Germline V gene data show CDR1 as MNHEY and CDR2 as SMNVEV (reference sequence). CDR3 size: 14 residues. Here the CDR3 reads CAGSGGRRPETQYF. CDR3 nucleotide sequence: TGTGCGGGGAGTGGGGGCCGACGCCCAGAGACGCAGTATTTC.

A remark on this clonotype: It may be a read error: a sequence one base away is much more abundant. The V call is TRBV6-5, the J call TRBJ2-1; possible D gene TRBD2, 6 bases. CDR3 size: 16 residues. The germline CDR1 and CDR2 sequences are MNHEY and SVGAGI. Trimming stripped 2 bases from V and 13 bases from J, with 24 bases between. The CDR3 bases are TGTGCCAGCAGTTACGCCGCGGCCGGGGGTAGGGAGACCCAGTTCTTC. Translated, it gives CASSYAAAGGRETQFF.